This T cell receptor (beta chain) originates from a study of regulatory T cells in long-lasting Graves disease. Germline V lookup: CDR1 SGHAT, CDR2 FQNNGV. V lost 4 bases to trimming and J lost 7 bases, with 14 bases between them. This CDR3 has 13 residues. Documented time point: newly diagnosed GD, antithyroid drugs for less than 3 months. PBMC-derived RNA was used for the TCR library. A few counts support this clonotype. A single base separates this from a much larger clone, so it may be a read error. Arm-PCR of CDR3 regions and iRepertoire HTBI primers were the basis on which TCR beta libraries were built. TCRdb reprocessed the multiplex PCR reads via MiXCR and lists one record per CDR3 protein. The sample records 530,000 or so distinct CDR3 sequences, 15% to 20% being singletons. These data were also filed under a second study, of T cells in Graves' hyperthyroidism and ophthalmopathy. This second report adds: Criteria for exclusion of patients were uncontrolled infection, other autoimmune disease, pregnancy or lactation. Diagnosis rested on symptoms, serum thyroxine and TRAb, thyroid ultrasound, and orbital computed tomography. Most clonotypes expanded in the thyroid (above 0.001) were also present in blood.

Specimen: peripheral blood mononuclear cells (PBMCs), collected at new diagnosis, from a patient treated with antithyroid drugs. This sequence was found in a young man with Graves disease. The rearrangement links TRBV11-2 to TRBJ2-7; D may be TRBD1 (6 bases). CDR3 sequence: CASSSGQGWEQYF. In DNA form, the CDR3 reads TGTGCCAGCAGCTCAGGGCAGGGGTGGGAGCAGTACTTC. Filled out from reference TRBV11-2 and TRBJ2-7, the complete variable domain reads EAGVAQSPRYKIIEKRQSVAFWCNPISGHATLYWYQQILGQGPKLLIQFQNNGVVDDSQLPKDRFSAERLKGVDSTLKIQPAKLEDSAVYLCASSSGQGWEQYFGPGTRLTVT.